This entry is about one T cell receptor beta chain. Its target is not known. This sample stems from a study of T cell responses to AZD1222 COVID-19 vaccine. Overall study results and limits: Spike-spanning, vaccine-associated CD4 TCRs were dominant at 160-218 and 743-854. Once two AZD1222 doses were given, Spike-specific TCR breadth and depth went up. Unmutated regions of variants are reportedly targeted by nearly half of spike-specific TCRs.

TCRdb keeps only in-frame clones here, not all; method: immunoSEQ multiplex PCR. The profile covers about 110,000 clones, with about 88% appearing a single time and about a sixth taken by the ten largest. Deletions cut 3 bases from V and 9 bases from J, with 18 bases between. CDR3 size: 15 residues. The germline gives CDR1 KGHSH, CDR2 LQKENI. The material sequenced was peripheral blood, taken on day 0 of AZD1222 vaccination. This TCR came from an adult in good health. The chain employs TRBV18 and TRBJ2-4; D gene unclear. CDR3 nucleotides: TGTGCCAGCTCACCCGGCCTGTTAAGTTCGAGCATTCAGTACTTC. This encodes CASSPGLLSSSIQYF.